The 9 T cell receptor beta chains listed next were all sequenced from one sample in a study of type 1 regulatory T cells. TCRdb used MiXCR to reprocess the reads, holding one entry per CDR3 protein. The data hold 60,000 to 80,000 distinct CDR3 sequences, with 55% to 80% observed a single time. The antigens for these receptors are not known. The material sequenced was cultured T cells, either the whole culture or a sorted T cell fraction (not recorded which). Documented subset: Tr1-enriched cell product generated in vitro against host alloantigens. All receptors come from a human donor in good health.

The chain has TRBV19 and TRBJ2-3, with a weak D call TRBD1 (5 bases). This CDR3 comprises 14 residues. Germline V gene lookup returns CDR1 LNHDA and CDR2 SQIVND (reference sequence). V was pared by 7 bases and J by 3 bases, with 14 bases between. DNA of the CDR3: TGTGCCAGTATGCAAGGGGCGCCTACAGATACGCAGTATTTT. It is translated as CASMQGAPTDTQYF.

The CDR3 bases are TGTGCCAGCAGTTGGGGACTAGCGGGAGTTGAAAGAAGCTCCTACGAGCAGTACTTC. Translating it yields CASSWGLAGVERSSYEQYF. V usage is TRBV6-2 or TRBV6-3 and J usage is TRBJ2-7; 14 bases are shared with TRBD2. Germline V gives CDR1 MNHEY, CDR2 SVGEGT. The CDR3 is 19 residues long. Losses at the gene ends were 4 bases for V and 0 bases for J; bases not matched to a gene: 11.

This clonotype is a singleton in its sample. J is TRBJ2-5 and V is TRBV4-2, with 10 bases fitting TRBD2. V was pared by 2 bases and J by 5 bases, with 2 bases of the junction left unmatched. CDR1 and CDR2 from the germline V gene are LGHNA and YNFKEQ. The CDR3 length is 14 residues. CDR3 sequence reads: CASSQLAGDETQYF. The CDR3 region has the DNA TGTGCCAGCAGCCAACTAGCGGGAGATGAGACCCAGTACTTC.

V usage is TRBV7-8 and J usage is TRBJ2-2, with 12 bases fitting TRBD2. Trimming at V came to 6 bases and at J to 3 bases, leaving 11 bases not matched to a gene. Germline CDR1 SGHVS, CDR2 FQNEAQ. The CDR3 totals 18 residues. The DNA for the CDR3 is TGTGCCAGCAGACCACCTCGACTAGCGGGAGACGACACCGGGGAGCTGTTTTTT. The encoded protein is CASRPPRLAGDDTGELFF.

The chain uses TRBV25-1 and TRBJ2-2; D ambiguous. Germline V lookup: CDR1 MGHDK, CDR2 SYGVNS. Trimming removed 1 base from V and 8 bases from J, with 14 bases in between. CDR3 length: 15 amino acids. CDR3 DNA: TGTGCCAGCAGTGAATCCCCGCCCTCCCGGGGGGAGCTGTTTTTT. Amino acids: CASSESPPSRGELFF. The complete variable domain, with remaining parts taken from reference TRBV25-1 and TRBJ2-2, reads EADIYQTPRYLVIGTGKKITLECSQTMGHDKMYWYQQDPGMELHLIHYSYGVNSTEKGDLSSESTVSRIRTEHFPLTLESARPSHTSQYLCASSESPPSRGELFFGEGSRLTVL.

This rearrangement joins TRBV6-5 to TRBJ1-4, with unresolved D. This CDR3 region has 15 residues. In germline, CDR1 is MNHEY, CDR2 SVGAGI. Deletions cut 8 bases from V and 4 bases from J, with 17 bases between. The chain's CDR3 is CASGPFGEGNEKLFF. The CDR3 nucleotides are TGTGCCAGCGGGCCCTTCGGGGAGGGTAATGAAAAACTGTTTTTT.

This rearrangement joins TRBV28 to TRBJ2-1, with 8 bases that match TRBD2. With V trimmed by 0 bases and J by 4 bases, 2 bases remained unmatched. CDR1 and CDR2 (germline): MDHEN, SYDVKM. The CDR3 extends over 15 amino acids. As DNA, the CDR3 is TGTGCCAGCAGTTTATGGAGCGGGGGTTACAATGAGCAGTTCTTC. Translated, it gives CASSLWSGGYNEQFF.

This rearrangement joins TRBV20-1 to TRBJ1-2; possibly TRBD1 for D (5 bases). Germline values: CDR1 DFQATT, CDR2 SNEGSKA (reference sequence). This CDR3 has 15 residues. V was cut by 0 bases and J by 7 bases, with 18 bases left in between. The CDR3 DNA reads TGCAGTGCTAGAGATTTGGGAGTGGGGGGTATTGGCTACACCTTC. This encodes CSARDLGVGGIGYTF.

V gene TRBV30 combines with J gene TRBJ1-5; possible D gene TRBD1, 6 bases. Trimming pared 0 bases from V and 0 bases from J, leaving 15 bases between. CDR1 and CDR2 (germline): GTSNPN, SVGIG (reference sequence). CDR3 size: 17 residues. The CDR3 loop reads CAWSVQEGGYSNQPQHF. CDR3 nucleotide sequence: TGTGCCTGGAGTGTACAGGAGGGGGGTTATAGCAATCAGCCCCAGCATTTT.